The T cell receptor beta chain under discussion was sequenced for a study of blood T cell repertoires in COVID-19. Study details: Whether acute or convalescent, the COVID-19 samples came from the United States, Italy and Spain.

In the original workflow: Researchers report that nucleated cell counts were estimated from reference gene primer amplification. The data were produced by immunoSEQ multiplex PCR, yet TCRdb's version contains in-frame clones alone and is incomplete. The DNA gave D and trimming, while V, J and clone size come from that table. The sample contains about 230,000 clones, roughly 88% of which appear only once. The CDR3 totals 15 residues. V gave up 1 base and J gave up 1 base; unmatched junction bases: 3. The V gene's germline CDR1 is SGHTA and CDR2 FQGNSA. Material: peripheral blood. The clonotype originates from a man aged 35 to 55 who had recovered from COVID-19. This rearrangement joins TRBV7-2 to TRBJ2-7, with 8 bases matching TRBD2. CDR3 in DNA: TGTGCCAGCAGCTTAGACGGGGGGGAGTCCTACGAGCAGTACTTC. Amino acid sequence: CASSLDGGESYEQYF.